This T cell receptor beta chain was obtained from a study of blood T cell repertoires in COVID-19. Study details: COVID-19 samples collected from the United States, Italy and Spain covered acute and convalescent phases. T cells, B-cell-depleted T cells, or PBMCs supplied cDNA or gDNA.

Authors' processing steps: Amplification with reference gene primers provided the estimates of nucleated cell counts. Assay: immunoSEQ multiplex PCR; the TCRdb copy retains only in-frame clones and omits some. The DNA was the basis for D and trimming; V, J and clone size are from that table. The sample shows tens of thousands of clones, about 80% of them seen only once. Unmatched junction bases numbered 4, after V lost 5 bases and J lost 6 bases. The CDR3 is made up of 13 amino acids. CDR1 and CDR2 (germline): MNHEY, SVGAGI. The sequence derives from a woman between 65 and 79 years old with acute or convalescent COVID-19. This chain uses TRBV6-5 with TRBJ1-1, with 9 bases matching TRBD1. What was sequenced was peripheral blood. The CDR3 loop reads CASSRTGAPEAFF. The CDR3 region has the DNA TGTGCCAGCAGTCGGACAGGGGCCCCTGAAGCTTTCTTT.